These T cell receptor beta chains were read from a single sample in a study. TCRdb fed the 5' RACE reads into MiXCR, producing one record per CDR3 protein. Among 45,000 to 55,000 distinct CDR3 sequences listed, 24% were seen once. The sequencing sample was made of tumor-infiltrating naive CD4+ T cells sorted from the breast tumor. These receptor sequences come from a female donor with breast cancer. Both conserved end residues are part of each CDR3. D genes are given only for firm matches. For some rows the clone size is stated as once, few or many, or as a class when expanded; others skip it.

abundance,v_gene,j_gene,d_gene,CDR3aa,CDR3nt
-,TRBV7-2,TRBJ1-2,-,CASSLTGTSGGYTF,TGTGCCAGCAGCTTAACGGGAACTTCTGGGGGCTACACCTTC
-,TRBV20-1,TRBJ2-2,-,CSARVGSFYVNTGELFF,TGCAGTGCTAGAGTAGGGTCTTTCTACGTAAACACCGGGGAGCTGTTTTTT
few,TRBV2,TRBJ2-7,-,CASSGPGGYEQYF,TGTGCCAGCAGTGGGCCCGGGGGTTACGAGCAGTACTTC
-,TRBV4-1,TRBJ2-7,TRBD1,CASSRGQSYEQYF,TGCGCCAGCAGCCGGGGACAGTCATACGAGCAGTACTTC
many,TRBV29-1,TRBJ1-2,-,CSVEGRAGNYGYTF,TGCAGCGTTGAAGGAAGAGCAGGGAACTATGGCTACACCTTC
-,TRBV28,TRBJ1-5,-,CASRDTSQPQHF,TGTGCCAGCAGGGATACAAGTCAGCCCCAGCATTTT
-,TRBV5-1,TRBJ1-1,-,CASSLRGGTEAFF,TGCGCCAGCAGCTTAAGGGGTGGGACTGAAGCTTTCTTT
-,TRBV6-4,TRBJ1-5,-,CASSKALCVSDQPQHF,TGTGCCAGCAGCAAAGCGCTTTGTGTCAGTGATCAGCCCCAGCATTTT
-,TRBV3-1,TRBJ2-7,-,CASSPPGRGNEQYF,TGTGCCAGCAGCCCCCCAGGGAGAGGGAACGAGCAGTACTTC
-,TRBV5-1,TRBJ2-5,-,CASSWAGRANQETQYF,TGCGCCAGCAGCTGGGCTGGACGGGCGAACCAAGAGACCCAGTACTTC
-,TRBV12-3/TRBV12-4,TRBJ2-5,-,CASSFSGTETQYF,TGTGCCAGCAGTTTTAGTGGAACCGAGACCCAGTACTTC
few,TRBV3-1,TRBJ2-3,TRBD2,CASSQDSPLAGSGAQYF,TGTGCCAGCAGCCAAGATTCACCCCTAGCGGGATCCGGGGCGCAGTATTTT
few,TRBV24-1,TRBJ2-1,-,CATSDFLMGDEQFF,TGTGCCACCAGTGATTTTCTAATGGGGGATGAGCAGTTCTTC
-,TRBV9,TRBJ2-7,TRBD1,CASSGRDSRDEQYF,TGTGCCAGCAGCGGCCGGGACAGTCGCGACGAGCAGTACTTC
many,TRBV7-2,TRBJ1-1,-,CASSSQEGTEAFF,TGTGCCAGCAGCTCCCAGGAGGGCACTGAAGCTTTCTTT
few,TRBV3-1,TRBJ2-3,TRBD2,CASSLIGLAGGRDTQYF,TGTGCCAGCAGCCTGATCGGACTAGCGGGGGGCCGGGATACGCAGTATTTT
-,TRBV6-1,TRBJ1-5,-,CASSEATGPKPQHF,TGTGCCAGCAGTGAAGCAACGGGGCCGAAACCCCAGCATTTT
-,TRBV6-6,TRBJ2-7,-,CASSFALQEQYF,TGTGCCAGCAGTTTCGCTTTACAGGAGCAGTACTTC
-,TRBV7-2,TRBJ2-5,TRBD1,CASSLAGTGLETQYF,TGTGCCAGCAGCTTAGCGGGGACAGGGTTAGAGACCCAGTACTTC
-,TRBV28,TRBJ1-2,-,CACLGGDGYTF,TGTGCCTGCCTAGGCGGGGATGGCTACACCTTC
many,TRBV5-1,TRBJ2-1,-,CASSPGAPWDEQFF,TGCGCCAGCAGCCCGGGGGCCCCCTGGGATGAGCAGTTCTTC
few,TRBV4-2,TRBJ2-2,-,CASSQQYTGELFF,TGTGCCAGCAGCCAACAGTATACCGGGGAGCTGTTTTTT
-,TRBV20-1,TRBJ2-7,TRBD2,CSASTGGGPYEQYF,TGCAGTGCTAGCACCGGCGGGGGTCCCTACGAGCAGTACTTC
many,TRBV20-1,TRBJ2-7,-,CSARVLESSYEQYF,TGCAGTGCTAGAGTCTTGGAAAGCTCCTACGAGCAGTACTTC